This section outlines one T cell receptor beta chain sequence together with its context. Its antigen specificity is not known. No base-level quality is on record; no much larger clone is a single base apart. V trim: 0 bases; J trim: 4 bases; unmatched bases: 6. From its cysteine to its phenylalanine, the CDR3 spans 16 amino acids. The CDR3 DNA has 48 bases and is translated from base 1. According to the germline V gene, CDR1 reads LGHNA and CDR2 reads YSLEER. In total, approximately 610 healthy bone marrow donors made up the cohort. At the time of sampling, all cohort members were nominally healthy, though unrecorded immune exposures were likely present. The donor tested CMV seropositive, placing the donor among the 289 seropositive members of the cohort. A peripheral blood sample was collected from each donor, and TCR beta sequencing was performed on peripheral blood mononuclear cells. The Qiagen DNeasy Blood Extraction Kit was used to extract genomic DNA from the blood cell samples.

These data come from a study of cytomegalovirus exposure and HLA in healthy donors (dated by TCRdb to about 2017). About the full investigation: An earlier analysis of several hundred of the donors reported approximately 290 Gb of sequence data and roughly 110 million unique TCR beta sequences from 150 million to 200 million T cells. The genetic ancestry cluster associated with self-reported Caucasian donors included 70% to 85% of the 300 to 450 genotyped donors. The study combined high-throughput TCR immunosequencing, statistical association of individual TCRs with disease status, and machine learning to predict cytomegalovirus infection status. The study aimed to test whether signatures of past pathogen exposure could be identified by cataloging public T cell receptors. On average, roughly 250,000 unique TCR beta nucleotide sequences were sequenced per donor among 398 genotyped donors of the cohort, with roughly 18% of those sequences being non-productive. In a later genetic analysis, genome-wide SNP genotypes for about three fifths of the 666 donors were used, and that subset was treated as a discovery cohort. Both class I and class II loci were covered by HLA typing, at four-digit resolution. Using immunosequencing, the study profiled T cell repertoires from fewer than 850 subjects and related those repertoires to cytomegalovirus serostatus. In the later analysis, no new phenotypic data were used to find candidate immune exposures; instead, reliance was placed on TCR beta sequences and their occurrence across donors. Donor age, sex, ethnicity and CMV serostatus were compiled alongside the repertoire data. In addition to the first cohort of 500 to 850 subjects, a separate validation cohort of 120 different subjects was used. Typing coverage differed by locus: A, B, C, DRB1 and DQB1 were typed in roughly 620-630 donors, DQA1 in roughly 500, DPA1 in 600 to 610, and DPB1 in 450 to 480. Five DR-DQ haplotypes were handled as single units for association and clustering because linkage in the cohort was strong. Roughly 320 gigabases of sequencing data and roughly 81 million unique TCR sequences made up an early release that covered 500 to 650 HLA-typed donors. A later analysis re-examined previously published TCR beta repertoires from more than 600 donors and added high-resolution HLA genotyping to investigate patterns of TCR occurrence. To decide whether each TCR beta V gene segment behaved as functional or pseudogenic, an earlier analysis of approximately 620 of the donors relied on high-throughput TCR beta sequencing. Every discovery cohort repertoire had been produced on one sequencing platform.

Library preparation was by the immunoSEQ multiplex PCR assay. For the multiplex PCR, a mixture combining 60 forward primers for TCR Vbeta segments and 13 reverse primers for TCR Jbeta segments was used. Amplification of the CDR3 region of rearranged TCR beta genes was performed with a multiplex PCR assay on genomic DNA. The amplified TCR beta libraries were sequenced on the Illumina HiSeq System as 87-base-pair reads. The paper's processing steps were these. Across the roughly 600 repertoires, a later analysis counted approximately 75 million unique TCR beta chains, some 11 million of which were shared by at least two donors. To remove PCR and sequencing errors, raw reads were error-corrected and collapsed into unique sequences using a nearest-neighbor algorithm that merged closely related sequences. CDR3 sequences were aligned to IMGT reference sequences to assign V, D and J gene segments. For a sequence to be retained, at least a six-nucleotide match to both a V gene segment and a J gene segment was required. Rearrangements were called productive when the CDR3 lacked stop codons and stayed in frame with V and J; all others were non-productive. CDR3 was defined by IMGT convention, running from the second conserved V-encoded cysteine to the conserved J-encoded phenylalanine. Sequences without an unambiguous match to a single V gene segment were excluded from the earlier analysis of several hundred of the donors. An earlier analysis of 587 of the donors called V segments functional above 56.7% productive rearrangements and segregating when the between-donor standard deviation exceeded 5%. A statistical classification framework was built to diagnose cytomegalovirus status from the catalog of TCR beta chain sequences. V and J gene assignment, in a later analysis, came from comparing TCR nucleotide sequences with IMGT/GENE-DB human TR gene sequences. Using the TCRdist pipeline, a later analysis assigned CDR3 sequences along with most-parsimonious VDJ recombination scenarios. In a later analysis, each TCR beta chain was defined by its CDR3 amino acid sequence together with its V-gene family, and reads without a unique V-gene family were excluded. A later analysis removed roughly 590 highly shared, low-generation-probability nucleotide sequences to deal with suspected cross-contamination and a sequencing artifact. In a later analysis, a clonal expansion index for each public chain was calculated from normalized within-repertoire ranks of inferred template counts. In a later analysis, generation probabilities were computed with a VDJ recombination model fitted to out-of-frame rearrangements, and the resulting probabilities were checked against IGoR. Hypergeometric tests were used in a later analysis to score TCR-TCR, TCR-HLA and TCR-CMV co-occurrence, with a repertoire-size bias correction applied to the TCR pairs. False discovery rates were estimated in a later analysis by permuting HLA or CMV assignments 20 times. In a later analysis, co-occurring TCRs were grouped using DBSCAN, with TCRdist sequence similarity added in when clustering inside HLA-allele-positive subsets. Repertoires with fewer than 30,000 or more than 120,000 public chains were left out of co-occurrence clustering, as were about five repertoires with anomalous nucleotide sharing. The table was pulled from immuneACCESS by TCRdb, which kept in-frame rearrangements only. Such tables lose some clones; where checked, under half of the loss comes from unresolved V genes, and the rest has no known cause. Clone size and the V and J calls come from that table; the DNA yielded D and trimming. The table for this sample lists 270,000 or so clones; approximately 90% of them were counted only once. Jointly, the top ten make up about 4% of the sample.

The investigation overall reported the following: It was suggested by the authors that the approach could potentially be generalized to other disease states and immunological phenotypes. In a later analysis, HLA-associated TCR beta chains showed more clonal expansion and lower generation probabilities than non-associated chains that were equally common. A later genetic analysis reported fewer N-insertions in productive TCRs among donors in an Asian-associated ancestry cluster than the roughly 700-donor mean. Correlated functional status among segregating V segments might reflect linkage disequilibrium, but an unknown experimental factor could not be ruled out. The only immune exposure information available for the cohort was CMV serostatus. Because the 87-base-pair reads could not distinguish some IMGT-functional V segments, including TRBV6-2 and TRBV6-3, those segments were excluded. Several of the top co-occurrence clusters appeared to be linked to parvovirus B19, influenza, CMV and Epstein-Barr virus, according to a later analysis. According to a later analysis, most CMV-associated TCR beta chains appeared to be HLA-restricted, and the HLA associations seemed to be driven largely by CMV exposure. Roughly uniform sequencing depth across donors was assumed in presence/absence analyses, although this assumption may not hold. In this cohort, only TCR beta chains were sequenced, and detectable features were limited by the absence of alpha or paired-chain data. The study gave a list of roughly 150 TCR beta chains associated with cytomegalovirus. In an earlier analysis of about 600 of the donors, most TCR beta V segments appeared in productive rearrangements about 87% or about 30% of the time, broadly matching IMGT annotations. In both the original and validation cohorts, the classifier was reported to diagnose cytomegalovirus status with high specificity and sensitivity. According to a later analysis, TCR association rates differed among HLA loci, with DRB1 alleles showing the most associated TCRs and HLA-C alleles showing the fewest. When HLA alleles, especially DR and DQ, strongly co-occurred, attributing TCR associations to individual alleles was difficult. An association between a missense DCLRE1C variant and V-gene and J-gene trimming of TCR beta chains was found in a later genetic analysis and replicated in an independent cohort. Three of the identified cytomegalovirus-associated TCR beta chains were confirmed in vitro to be specific for cytomegalovirus antigens. The sequencing pipeline was judged likely to have produced a cluster of highly shared sequence variants as a technical artifact. About 15 rarely observed V segments, including chromosome 9 orphons, were excluded from the earlier analysis of about 500 of the donors because counts were too low. Across donors, most TCR sequences were observed very rarely, whereas some public TCRs were present in many individuals. A further reported finding was that TCR beta sequences accurately predicted the HLA-A and HLA-B alleles for most subjects in the first cohort. Specific HLA alleles were associated with over 15,000 TCR beta sequences at a false discovery rate of 0.05 in a later analysis. Because some donors lacked HLA typing at each locus, the association tests relied only on the typed subset.

Sequencing was carried out using PBMCs. The rearranged segments are TRBV4-3 and TRBJ2-5; 9 bases in between match TRBD2. The sequence was collected from a man aged 35 to 55 in good health and CMV-seropositive. This receptor carries the CDR3 CASSQDEGSGRETQYF. The DNA sequence is TGCGCCAGCAGCCAAGATGAAGGTAGCGGGAGAGAGACCCAGTACTTC.